The 19 T cell receptor beta chains presented below share a single source sample, sequenced in a study of identical twins. TCRdb recomputed calls from the 5' RACE reads with MiXCR, one row per CDR3 protein. Of 1,800,000 or so distinct CDR3 sequences in the sample, about 31% were seen once. The sample comprised cord blood. The receptors were gathered from a newborn girl in good health.

The rearrangement uses TRBV7-2 and TRBJ2-1, with 9 bases matching TRBD2. CDR3 length: 15 amino acids. Germline CDR1 and CDR2: SGHTA and FQGNSA. V shed 5 bases and J 6 bases; nucleotides not matched to a gene: 8. The CDR3 DNA reads TGTGCCAGCAGCCTCTTGGGACTAGCTTCCAATGAGCAGTTCTTC. The encoded protein is CASSLLGLASNEQFF.

The chain uses TRBV6-5 and TRBJ2-2; the D is unclear. The V gene lost 8 bases and the J gene lost 5 bases, with 3 bases spanning the gap. Per germline, CDR1 MNHEY and CDR2 SVGAGI. CDR3 length: 10 residues. In nucleotides, the CDR3 is TGTGCCAGCGGGACCGGGGAGCTGTTTTTT. This translates into CASGTGELFF.

This clonotype is a singleton in its sample. A read error may produce the germline difference seen at one junction end. The V and J genes are TRBV2 and TRBJ2-5; D gene ambiguous. Germline V gene data show CDR1 as SNHLY and CDR2 as FYNNEI. The CDR3 extends over 11 amino acids. The CDR3 nucleotides are TGTGCCAGCAGTGAACAAGAGACCCGGTACTTC. It is translated as CASSEQETRYF.

The sample holds a few counts of this clonotype. V usage is TRBV6-6 and J usage is TRBJ2-7; 7 bases agree with TRBD2. The CDR3 is made up of 13 amino acids. V shed 0 bases, J shed 6 bases, and the junction held 2 bases outside the gene matches. The germline CDR1 and CDR2 sequences are MNHNY and SVGAGI (reference sequence). CDR3 sequence reads: CASSYSGLGEQYF. The CDR3 bases are TGTGCCAGCAGTTACTCAGGACTAGGCGAGCAGTACTTC.

With regard to this clonotype: The junction and the germline gene differ at one end; a read error may be behind it. The chain has TRBV10-3 and TRBJ1-6; possibly TRBD1 for D (6 bases). This CDR3 contains 16 residues. Germline CDR1 reads ENHRY; CDR2 reads SYGVKD. Written as DNA, the CDR3 is TGTGCCATCAGTGAGTCGGTTCAGGGGCGGAATTCACCCCCCCACTTT. Translation gives CAISESVQGRNSPPHF.

The chain joins TRBV7-2 to TRBJ1-5; no firm D call. CDR1 SGHTA and CDR2 FQGNSA come from the germline V gene. CDR3 size: 14 residues. V lost 4 bases and J 0 bases, leaving 7 bases between the germline ends. CDR3 sequence reads: CASSSVNSNQPQHF. Here the CDR3 DNA reads TGTGCCAGCAGCTCAGTAAATAGCAATCAGCCCCAGCATTTT.

The genes are TRBV20-1 and TRBJ2-3; tentative D call: TRBD1 (6 bases). The V end lost 2 bases, the J end lost 2 bases, and 14 bases lay between the germline ends. Looked up from germline, CDR1 is DFQATT and CDR2 is SNEGSKA (reference sequence). This CDR3 has 15 amino acids. CDR3 DNA: TGCAGTGCTAGACGCCGCGGACAGATCACAGATACGCAGTATTTT. Protein product: CSARRRGQITDTQYF.

J is TRBJ2-1 and V is TRBV27; D not resolved. This CDR3 spans 13 amino acids. Per germline, CDR1 MNHEY and CDR2 SMNVEV (reference sequence). V lost 6 bases to trimming and J lost 8 bases, with 14 bases between them. This CDR3 is CASSTLFGDEQFF. Here the CDR3 DNA reads TGTGCCAGCAGCACCCTTTTTGGGGATGAGCAGTTCTTC.

The genes are TRBV11-2 and TRBJ2-3; D is perhaps TRBD1 (6 bases). The CDR3 consists of 16 residues. With 5 bases removed from V and 0 bases from J, the gap between germline ends came to 15 bases. Germline V gives CDR1 SGHAT, CDR2 FQNNGV. The CDR3 bases are TGTGCCAGCAGCCGACAGGTCGGTTTGAGCACAGATACGCAGTATTTT. Protein product: CASSRQVGLSTDTQYF.

As to this clonotype: Possible read error: a much larger clone is one base away. The chain has TRBV24-1 and TRBJ2-7; D not resolved. Trimming left V 2 bases short and J 3 bases short, with 19 bases between. The CDR3 has 17 amino acids. Germline loops: CDR1 KGHDR, CDR2 SFDVKD. CDR3 sequence: CATSDSNVITRIYEQYF. Here the CDR3 DNA reads TGTGCCACCAGTGATTCGAATGTGATTACTCGCATCTACGAGCAGTACTTC.

The chain has TRBV20-1 and TRBJ2-3, with TRBD2 identical over 7 bases. Germline CDR1 is DFQATT and CDR2 is SNEGSKA (reference sequence). Trimming removed 5 bases from V and 0 bases from J; junction bases left unmatched: 8. This CDR3 spans 15 amino acids. The CDR3 protein is CSASGSGTSTDTQYF. In DNA, the CDR3 is TGCAGTGCTTCAGGCAGCGGGACTAGCACAGATACGCAGTATTTT.

The chain is built from TRBV7-8 and TRBJ1-2, with TRBD1 matching over 7 bases. The CDR3 is 16 amino acids. Germline CDR1 is SGHVS and CDR2 is FQNEAQ. The trim removed 5 bases at V and 4 bases at J, leaving 13 bases unmatched. The CDR3 DNA reads TGTGCCAGCAGCCCGGGAGACAGGGCCCGATTCTATGGCTACACCTTC. Its protein product is CASSPGDRARFYGYTF.

This clonotype appeared a few times. V and J are TRBV7-2 and TRBJ1-2, with D unclear. The CDR3 spans 16 residues. V was clipped by 1 base and J by 8 bases, with 20 bases between them. Germline CDR1 reads SGHTA; CDR2 reads FQGNSA. This CDR3 reads CASSLEFTRSMGGYTF. In nucleotides, the CDR3 is TGTGCCAGCAGCTTAGAATTTACAAGGAGTATGGGCGGCTACACCTTC. The variable domain in full, with the rest retrieved from reference TRBV7-2 and TRBJ1-2, is GAGVSQSPSNKVTEKGKDVELRCDPISGHTALYWYRQSLGQGLEFLIYFQGNSAPDKSGLPSDRFSAERTGGSVSTLTIQRTQQEDSAVYLCASSLEFTRSMGGYTFGSGTRLTVV.

The gene calls are TRBV6-2 or TRBV6-3 and TRBJ2-1; D gene uncertain. Germline CDR1 and CDR2: MNHEY and SVGEGT. The V gene lost 0 bases and the J gene lost 3 bases, with 12 bases spanning the gap. The CDR3 runs to 16 residues. The CDR3 loop is CASSYSTLRGYNEQFF. The CDR3 DNA is TGTGCCAGCAGTTACTCGACACTCCGAGGCTACAATGAGCAGTTCTTC.

This clonotype showed up just once. Given a much more abundant clone one base away, this may be a read error. CDR3 loop: CASSVRDSRKETQFF. CDR3 nucleotide sequence: TGTGCCAGCAGCGTTAGGGACAGTAGAAAAGAGACCCAGTTCTTC. The chain combines TRBV9 with TRBJ2-1, with TRBD1 matching over 7 bases. The V and J ends lost 2 bases and 13 bases, in that order; junction bases with no gene match: 15. The CDR3 has 15 amino acids. CDR1 and CDR2 (germline): SGDLS, YYNGEE.

In its sample, this clonotype was seen a few times. The J gene is TRBJ2-7, the V gene TRBV6-5, with 8 bases that match TRBD2. The length of the CDR3 is 13 residues. CDR1 and CDR2 from the germline V gene are MNHEY and SVGAGI. V trimming: 8 bases; J trimming: 0 bases; junction bases outside the gene matches: 3. CDR3 in DNA: TGTGCCAGCTTTACTAGCGGCTCCTACGAGCAGTACTTC. Amino acid sequence: CASFTSGSYEQYF.

The V and J genes are TRBV5-1 and TRBJ2-4; TRBD2 matches at 7 bases. The ends lost 0 bases at V and 1 base at J; junction bases unmatched: 4. Germline values: CDR1 SGHRS, CDR2 YFSETQ. The CDR3 length is 16 residues. CDR3 DNA sequence: TGCGCCAGCAGCTTGGTGACAGCGGGGGCCAAAAACATTCAGTACTTC. Translated, it gives CASSLVTAGAKNIQYF.

This clonotype was counted a few times. The chain has TRBV28 and TRBJ1-1; D gene uncertain. This CDR3 is built from 15 residues. Germline CDR1 reads MDHEN; CDR2 reads SYDVKM. V was shortened by 5 bases and J by 0 bases, with 13 bases between the two germline ends. The CDR3 here is CASSPTDGLNTEAFF. CDR3 bases: TGTGCCAGCAGTCCAACGGACGGGTTGAACACTGAAGCTTTCTTT.

A few counts support this clonotype. The chain employs TRBV27 and TRBJ2-1, with D tentatively TRBD2 (6 bases). The V end lost 10 bases, the J end lost 3 bases, and 16 bases lay between the germline ends. The V gene's germline CDR1 is MNHEY and CDR2 SMNVEV (reference sequence). The CDR3 spans 14 residues. The CDR3 here is CATTSTSNYNEQFF. CDR3 sequence (DNA): TGTGCCACCACTAGCACTTCGAACTACAATGAGCAGTTCTTC.